Sequencing of this T cell receptor beta chain was carried out in a study of CD8+ T cells in alopecia areata. Following extraction, RNA underwent reverse transcription to cDNA, which served as the sequencing template. The method was immunoSEQ multiplex PCR; TCRdb's version includes in-frame clones alone and lacks a portion of them. This table has about 140,000 clones, about half appearing once. The V end was cut by 9 bases, the J end by 1 base, with 2 bases between. Germline values: CDR1 SEHNR, CDR2 FQNEAQ (reference sequence). This CDR3 is built from 10 residues. Of note for this clone: What it binds is unknown.

Overall study findings and caveats: In patients, TCRs were shared less clearly than in mice, and HLA may possibly be involved. Lesional scalp displayed greater clonality than normal scalp, most notably in alopecia totalis/universalis. Sequencing of scalp tissue also captures the resident alphabeta T cells of normal skin.

Obtained from alopecia areata patients were lesional scalp punch biopsies along with peripheral blood. Material: CD4+ T cells sorted from blood, obtained at week 0. V is TRBV7-9 and J is TRBJ2-3; D gene unclear. This receptor was taken from a human donor with alopecia areata. The CDR3 spells CASGTDTQYF. DNA for the CDR3: TGTGCCAGTGGCACAGATACGCAGTATTTT.